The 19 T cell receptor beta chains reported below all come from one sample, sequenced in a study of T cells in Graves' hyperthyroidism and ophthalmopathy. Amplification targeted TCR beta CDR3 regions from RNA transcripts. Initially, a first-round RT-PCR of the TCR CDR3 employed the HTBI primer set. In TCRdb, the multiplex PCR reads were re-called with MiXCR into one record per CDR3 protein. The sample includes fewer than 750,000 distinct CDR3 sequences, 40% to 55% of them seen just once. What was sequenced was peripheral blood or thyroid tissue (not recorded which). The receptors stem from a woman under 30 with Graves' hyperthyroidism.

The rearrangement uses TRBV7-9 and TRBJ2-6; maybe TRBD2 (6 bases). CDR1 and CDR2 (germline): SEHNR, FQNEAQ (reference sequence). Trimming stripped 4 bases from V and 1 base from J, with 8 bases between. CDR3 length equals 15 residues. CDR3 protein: CASSSGRSGANVLTF. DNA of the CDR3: TGTGCCAGCAGCTCAGGGAGGTCTGGGGCCAACGTCCTGACTTTC.

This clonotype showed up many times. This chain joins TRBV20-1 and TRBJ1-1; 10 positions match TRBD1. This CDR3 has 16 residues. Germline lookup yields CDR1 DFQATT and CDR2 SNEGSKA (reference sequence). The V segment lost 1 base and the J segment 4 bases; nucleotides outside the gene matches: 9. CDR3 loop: CSARVPGQGYITEAFF. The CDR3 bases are TGCAGTGCTAGAGTCCCGGGACAGGGGTATATCACTGAAGCTTTCTTT.

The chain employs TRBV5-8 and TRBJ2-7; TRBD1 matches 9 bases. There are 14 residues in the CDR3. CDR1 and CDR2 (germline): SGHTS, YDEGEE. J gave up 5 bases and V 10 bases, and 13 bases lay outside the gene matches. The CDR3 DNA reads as TGTGCCTGGAGTGTCGGGACAGGGCTGGACGAGCAGTACTTC. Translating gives CAWSVGTGLDEQYF.

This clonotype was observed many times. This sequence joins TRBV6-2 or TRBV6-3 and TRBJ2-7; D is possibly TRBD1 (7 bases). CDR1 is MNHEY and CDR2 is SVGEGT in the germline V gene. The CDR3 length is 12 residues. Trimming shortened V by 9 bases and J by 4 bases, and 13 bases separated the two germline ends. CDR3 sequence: CARGQGGYEQYF. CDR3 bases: TGTGCCAGGGGGCAGGGGGGTTACGAGCAGTACTTC.

The DNA of the CDR3 is TGTGCCAGCAGTTACTCCCGGGACGGGGCCAACGTCCTGACTTTC. It translates to CASSYSRDGANVLTF. The rearrangement links TRBV6-6 to TRBJ2-6; D possibly matches TRBD1 or TRBD2 (5 bases each). V lost 0 bases, J lost 4 bases, and 7 bases lay in between. Germline V gene sequence: CDR1 MNHNY, CDR2 SVGAGI (reference sequence). The CDR3 totals 15 residues.

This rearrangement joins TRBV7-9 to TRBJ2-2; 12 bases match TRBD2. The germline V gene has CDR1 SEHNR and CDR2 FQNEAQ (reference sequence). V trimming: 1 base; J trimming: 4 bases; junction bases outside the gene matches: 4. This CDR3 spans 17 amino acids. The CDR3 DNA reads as TGTGCCAGCAGCTTAGGACTAGCGGGAGTGTCCACCGGGGAGCTGTTTTTT. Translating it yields CASSLGLAGVSTGELFF.

CDR3: CAISRIGRAYGYTF. The CDR3 nucleotides read TGTGCCATCAGTCGAATCGGACGGGCCTACGGCTACACCTTC. This chain links TRBV10-3 with TRBJ1-2; unclear D gene. V dropped 5 bases and J dropped 8 bases, with 18 bases sitting between them. This CDR3 has 14 amino acids. Germline V gene lookup returns CDR1 ENHRY and CDR2 SYGVKD.

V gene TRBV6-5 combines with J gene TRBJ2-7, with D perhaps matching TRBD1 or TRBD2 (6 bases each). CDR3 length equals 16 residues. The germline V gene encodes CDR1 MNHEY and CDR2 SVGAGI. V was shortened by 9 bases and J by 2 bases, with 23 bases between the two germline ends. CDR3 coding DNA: TGTGCCAGACGGACAGTTCAGGGGCGGGATACCTACGAGCAGTACTTC. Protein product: CARRTVQGRDTYEQYF.

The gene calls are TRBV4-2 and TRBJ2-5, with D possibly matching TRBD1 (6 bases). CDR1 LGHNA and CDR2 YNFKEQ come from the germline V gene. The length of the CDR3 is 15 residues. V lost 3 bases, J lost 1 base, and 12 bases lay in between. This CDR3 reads CASSHGGQIQETQYF. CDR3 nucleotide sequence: TGTGCCAGCAGCCATGGAGGACAGATCCAAGAGACCCAGTACTTC.

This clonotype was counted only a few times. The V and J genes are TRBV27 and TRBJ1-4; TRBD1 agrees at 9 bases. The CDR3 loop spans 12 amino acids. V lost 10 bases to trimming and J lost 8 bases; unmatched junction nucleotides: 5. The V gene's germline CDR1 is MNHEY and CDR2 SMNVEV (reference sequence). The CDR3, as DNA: TGTGCCACCGGGACAGGGAACGAAAAACTGTTTTTT. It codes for CATGTGNEKLFF.

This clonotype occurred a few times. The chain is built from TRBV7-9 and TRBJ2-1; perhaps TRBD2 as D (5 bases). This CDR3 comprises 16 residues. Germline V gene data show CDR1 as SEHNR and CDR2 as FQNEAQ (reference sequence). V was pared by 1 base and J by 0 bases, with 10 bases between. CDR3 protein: CASSLGVGVSYNEQFF. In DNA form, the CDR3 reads TGTGCCAGCAGCTTAGGGGTCGGGGTCTCCTACAATGAGCAGTTCTTC. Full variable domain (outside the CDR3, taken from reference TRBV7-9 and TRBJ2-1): DTGVSQNPRHKITKRGQNVTFRCDPISEHNRLYWYRQTLGQGPEFLTYFQNEAQLEKSRLLSDRFSAERPKGSFSTLEIQRTEQGDSAMYLCASSLGVGVSYNEQFFGPGTRLTVL.

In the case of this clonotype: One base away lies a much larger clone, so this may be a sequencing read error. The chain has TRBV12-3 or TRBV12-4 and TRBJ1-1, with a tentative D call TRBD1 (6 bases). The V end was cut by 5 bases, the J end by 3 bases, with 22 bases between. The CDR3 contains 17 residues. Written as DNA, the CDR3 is TGTGCCAGCAGTACAGTCGGGACAAGGGCCCCCGACACTGAAGCTTTCTTT. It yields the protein CASSTVGTRAPDTEAFF.

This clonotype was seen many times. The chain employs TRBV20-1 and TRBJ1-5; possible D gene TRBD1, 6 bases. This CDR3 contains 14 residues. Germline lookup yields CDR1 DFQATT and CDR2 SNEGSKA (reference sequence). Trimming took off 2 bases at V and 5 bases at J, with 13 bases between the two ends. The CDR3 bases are TGCAGTGCTAGAAGGGGGGCAGTTGATCAGCCCCAGCATTTT. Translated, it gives CSARRGAVDQPQHF.

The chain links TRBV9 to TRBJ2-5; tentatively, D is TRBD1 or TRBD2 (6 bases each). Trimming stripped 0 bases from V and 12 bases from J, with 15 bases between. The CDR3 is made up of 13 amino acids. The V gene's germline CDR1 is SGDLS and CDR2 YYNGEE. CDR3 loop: CASSVDGGTTKYF. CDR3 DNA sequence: TGTGCCAGCAGCGTAGATGGAGGGACAACCAAGTACTTC. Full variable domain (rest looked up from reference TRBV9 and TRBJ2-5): DSGVTQTPKHLITATGQRVTLRCSPRSGDLSVYWYQQSLDQGLQFLIQYYNGEERAKGNILERFSAQQFPDLHSELNLSSLELGDSALYFCASSVDGGTTKYFGPGTRLLVL.

Here the CDR3 reads CATRGQQHGGYTF. The CDR3, as DNA: TGTGCCACCAGGGGACAACAGCACGGGGGCTACACCTTC. The rearrangement uses TRBV24-1 and TRBJ1-2; a possible D gene is TRBD1 (6 bases). Looked up from germline, CDR1 is KGHDR and CDR2 is SFDVKD. V was pared by 7 bases and J by 8 bases, with 16 bases between. This CDR3 has 13 amino acids.

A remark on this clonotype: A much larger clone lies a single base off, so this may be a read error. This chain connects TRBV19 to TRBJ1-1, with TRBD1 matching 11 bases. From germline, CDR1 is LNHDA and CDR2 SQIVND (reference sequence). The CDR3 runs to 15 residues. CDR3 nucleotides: TGTGCCAGTGGTATTGGACAGGGGGCTTACACTGAAGCTTTCTTT. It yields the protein CASGIGQGAYTEAFF.

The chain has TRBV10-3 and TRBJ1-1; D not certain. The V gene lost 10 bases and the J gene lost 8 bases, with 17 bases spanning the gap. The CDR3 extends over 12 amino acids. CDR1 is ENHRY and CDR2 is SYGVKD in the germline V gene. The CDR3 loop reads CATGPAVSEAFF. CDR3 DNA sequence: TGTGCCACCGGGCCAGCGGTTTCCGAAGCTTTCTTT.

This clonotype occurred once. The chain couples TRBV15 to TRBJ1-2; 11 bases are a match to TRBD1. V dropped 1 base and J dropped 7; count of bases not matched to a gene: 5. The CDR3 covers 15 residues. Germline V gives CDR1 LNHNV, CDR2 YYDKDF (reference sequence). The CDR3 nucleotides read TGTGCCACCAGCAGAGCCGCCGGGACAGGGGGTGGCTACACCTTC. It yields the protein CATSRAAGTGGGYTF.

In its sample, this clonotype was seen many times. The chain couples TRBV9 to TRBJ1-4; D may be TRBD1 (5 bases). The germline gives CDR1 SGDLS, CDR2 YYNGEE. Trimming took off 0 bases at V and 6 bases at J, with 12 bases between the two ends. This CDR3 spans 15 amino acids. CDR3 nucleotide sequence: TGTGCCAGCAGCGTAGGCGACAGTCGGCATGAAAAACTGTTTTTT. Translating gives CASSVGDSRHEKLFF.